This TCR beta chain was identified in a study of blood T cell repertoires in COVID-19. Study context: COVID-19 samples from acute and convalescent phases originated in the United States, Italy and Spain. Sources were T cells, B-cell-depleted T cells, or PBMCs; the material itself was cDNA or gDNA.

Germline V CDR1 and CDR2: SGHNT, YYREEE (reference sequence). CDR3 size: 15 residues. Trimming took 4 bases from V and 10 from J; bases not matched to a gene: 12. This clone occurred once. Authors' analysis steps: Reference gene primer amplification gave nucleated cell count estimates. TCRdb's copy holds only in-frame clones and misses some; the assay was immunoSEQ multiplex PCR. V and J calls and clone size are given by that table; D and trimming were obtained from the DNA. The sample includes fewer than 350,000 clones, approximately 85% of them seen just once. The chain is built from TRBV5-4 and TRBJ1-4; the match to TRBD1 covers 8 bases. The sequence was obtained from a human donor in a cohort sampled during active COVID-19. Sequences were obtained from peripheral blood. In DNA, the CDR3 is TGTGCCAGCAGCGCCTCCGGGACAGGCCCTACAAAACTGTTTTTT. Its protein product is CASSASGTGPTKLFF.